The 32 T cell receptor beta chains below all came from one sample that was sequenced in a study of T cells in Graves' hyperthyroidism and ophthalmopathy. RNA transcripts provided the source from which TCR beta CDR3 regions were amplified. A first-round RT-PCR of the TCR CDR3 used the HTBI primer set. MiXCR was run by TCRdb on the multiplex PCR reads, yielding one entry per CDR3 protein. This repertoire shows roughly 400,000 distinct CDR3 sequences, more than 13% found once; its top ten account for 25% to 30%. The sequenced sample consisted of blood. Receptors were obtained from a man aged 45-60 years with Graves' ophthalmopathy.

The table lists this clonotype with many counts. CDR3 coding DNA: TGTGCCACCAGTGACTCGGGACAAGTGAACACTGAAGCTTTCTTT. Translated, it gives CATSDSGQVNTEAFF. V gene TRBV24-1 combines with J gene TRBJ1-1; possibly TRBD1 for D (6 bases). Germline V gene lookup returns CDR1 KGHDR and CDR2 SFDVKD. The V gene lost 4 bases and the J gene lost 0 bases, with 11 bases spanning the gap. CDR3 size: 15 residues.

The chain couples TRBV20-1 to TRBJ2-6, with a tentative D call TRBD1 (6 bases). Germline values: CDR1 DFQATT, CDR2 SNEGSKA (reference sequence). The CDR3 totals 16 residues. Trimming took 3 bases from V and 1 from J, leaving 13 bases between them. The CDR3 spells CSARKTGFSGANVLTF. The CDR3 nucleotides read TGCAGTGCTAGGAAAACAGGGTTTTCTGGGGCCAACGTCCTGACTTTC.

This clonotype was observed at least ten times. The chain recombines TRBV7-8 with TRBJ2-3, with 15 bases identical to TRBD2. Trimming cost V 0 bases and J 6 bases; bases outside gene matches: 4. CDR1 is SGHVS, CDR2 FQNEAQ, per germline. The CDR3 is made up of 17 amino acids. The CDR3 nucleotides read TGTGCCAGCAGCTTAGCGACCGGGACTAGCGGGAGGGATACGCAGTATTTT. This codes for CASSLATGTSGRDTQYF.

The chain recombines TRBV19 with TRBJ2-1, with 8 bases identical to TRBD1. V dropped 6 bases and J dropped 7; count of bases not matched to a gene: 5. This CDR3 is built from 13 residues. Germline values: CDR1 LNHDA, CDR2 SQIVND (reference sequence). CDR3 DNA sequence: TGTGCCAGTAGACCAGGGGGCGAGAATGAGCAGTTCTTC. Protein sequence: CASRPGGENEQFF. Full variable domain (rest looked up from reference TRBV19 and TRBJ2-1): DGGITQSPKYLFRKEGQNVTLSCEQNLNHDAMYWYRQDPGQGLRLIYYSQIVNDFQKGDIAEGYSVSREKKESFPLTVTSAQKNPTAFYLCASRPGGENEQFFGPGTRLTVL.

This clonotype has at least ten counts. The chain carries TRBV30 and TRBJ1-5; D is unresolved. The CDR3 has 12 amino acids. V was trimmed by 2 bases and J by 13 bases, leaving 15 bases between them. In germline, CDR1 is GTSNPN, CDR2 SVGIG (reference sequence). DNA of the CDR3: TGTGCCTGGAGTCCTGGCCCTCCCCTACAGCATTTT. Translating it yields CAWSPGPPLQHF.

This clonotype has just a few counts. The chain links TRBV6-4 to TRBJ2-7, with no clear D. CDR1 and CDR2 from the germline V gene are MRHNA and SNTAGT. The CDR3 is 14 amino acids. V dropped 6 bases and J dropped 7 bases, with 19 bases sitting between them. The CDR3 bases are TGTGCCAGCAGCCCCGATTTTGGCCCCCGGGAGCAGTACTTC. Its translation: CASSPDFGPREQYF.

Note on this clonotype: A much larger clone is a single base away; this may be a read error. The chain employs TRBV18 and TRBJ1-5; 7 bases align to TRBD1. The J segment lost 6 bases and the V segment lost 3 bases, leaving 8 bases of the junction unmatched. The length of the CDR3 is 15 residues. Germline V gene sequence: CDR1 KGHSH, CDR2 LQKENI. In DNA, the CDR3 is TGTGCCAGCTCACCTAAGGGCAGGGGGAGTCAGCCCCAGCATTTT. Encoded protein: CASSPKGRGSQPQHF.

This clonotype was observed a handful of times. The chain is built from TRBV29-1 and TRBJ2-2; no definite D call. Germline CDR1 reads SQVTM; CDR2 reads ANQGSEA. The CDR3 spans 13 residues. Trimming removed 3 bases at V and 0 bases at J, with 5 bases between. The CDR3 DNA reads TGCAGCGTTGAGCCTTCGAACACCGGGGAGCTGTTTTTT. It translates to CSVEPSNTGELFF.

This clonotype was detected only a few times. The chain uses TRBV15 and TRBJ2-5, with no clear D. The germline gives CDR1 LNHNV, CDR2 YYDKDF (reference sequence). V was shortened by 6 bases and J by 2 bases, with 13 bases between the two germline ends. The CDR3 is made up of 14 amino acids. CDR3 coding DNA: TGTGCCACCAGTCTTTCGAGATTACAAGAGACCCAGTACTTC. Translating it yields CATSLSRLQETQYF.

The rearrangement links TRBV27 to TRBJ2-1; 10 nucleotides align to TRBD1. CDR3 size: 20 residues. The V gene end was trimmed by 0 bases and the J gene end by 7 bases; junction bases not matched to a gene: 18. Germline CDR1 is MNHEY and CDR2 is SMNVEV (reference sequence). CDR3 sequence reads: CASSLSRGTGVHPDKNEQFF. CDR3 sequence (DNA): TGTGCCAGCAGTTTATCTCGCGGGACAGGGGTTCACCCCGATAAAAATGAGCAGTTCTTC.

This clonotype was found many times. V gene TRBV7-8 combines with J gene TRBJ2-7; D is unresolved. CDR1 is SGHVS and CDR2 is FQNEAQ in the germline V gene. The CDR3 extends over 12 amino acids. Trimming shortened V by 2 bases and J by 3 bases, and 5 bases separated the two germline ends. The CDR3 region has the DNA TGTGCCAGCAGCTTACGGCTCTACGAGCAGTACTTC. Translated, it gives CASSLRLYEQYF.

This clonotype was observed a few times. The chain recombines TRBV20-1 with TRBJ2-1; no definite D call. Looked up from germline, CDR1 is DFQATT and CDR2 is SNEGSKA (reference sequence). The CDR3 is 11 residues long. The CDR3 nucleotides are TGCGGCGGCTTGTCTTACAATGAGCAGTTCTTC. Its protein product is CGGLSYNEQFF.

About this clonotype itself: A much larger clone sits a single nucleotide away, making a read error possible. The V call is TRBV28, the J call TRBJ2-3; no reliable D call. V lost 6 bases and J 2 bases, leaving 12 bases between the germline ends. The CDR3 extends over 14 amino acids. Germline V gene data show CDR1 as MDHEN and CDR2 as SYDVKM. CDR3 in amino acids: CASSRRPTTDTQYF. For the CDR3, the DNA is TGTGCCAGCAGCCGAAGGCCTACCACAGATACGCAGTATTTT.

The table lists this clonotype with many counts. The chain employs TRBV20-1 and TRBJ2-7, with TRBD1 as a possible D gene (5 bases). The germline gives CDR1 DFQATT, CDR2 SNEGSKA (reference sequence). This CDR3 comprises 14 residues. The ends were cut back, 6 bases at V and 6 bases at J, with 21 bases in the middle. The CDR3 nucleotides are TGCAGTGCGCATTCGGTAGGGGCAGCTACCGAGCAGTACTTC. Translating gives CSAHSVGAATEQYF.

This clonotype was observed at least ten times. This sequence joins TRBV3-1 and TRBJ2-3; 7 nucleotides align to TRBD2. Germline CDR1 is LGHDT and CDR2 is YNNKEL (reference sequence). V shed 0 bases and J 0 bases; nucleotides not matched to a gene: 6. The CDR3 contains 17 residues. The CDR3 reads CASSQEISGASTDTQYF. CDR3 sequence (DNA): TGTGCCAGCAGCCAAGAGATAAGCGGGGCAAGCACAGATACGCAGTATTTT.

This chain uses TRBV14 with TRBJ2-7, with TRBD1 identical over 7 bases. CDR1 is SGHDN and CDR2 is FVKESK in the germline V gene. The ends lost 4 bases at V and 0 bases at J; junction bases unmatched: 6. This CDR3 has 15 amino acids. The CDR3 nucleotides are TGTGCCAGCAGCCCCTGGACAGGTCCCTCCTACGAGCAGTACTTC. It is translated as CASSPWTGPSYEQYF.

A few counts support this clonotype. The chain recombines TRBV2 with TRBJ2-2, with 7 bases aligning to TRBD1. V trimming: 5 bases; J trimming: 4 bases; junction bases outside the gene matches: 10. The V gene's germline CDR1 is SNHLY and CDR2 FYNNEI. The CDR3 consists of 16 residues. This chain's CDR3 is CASSTRNYRGTGELFF. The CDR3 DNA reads TGTGCCAGCAGTACAAGAAATTACAGGGGCACCGGGGAGCTGTTTTTT.

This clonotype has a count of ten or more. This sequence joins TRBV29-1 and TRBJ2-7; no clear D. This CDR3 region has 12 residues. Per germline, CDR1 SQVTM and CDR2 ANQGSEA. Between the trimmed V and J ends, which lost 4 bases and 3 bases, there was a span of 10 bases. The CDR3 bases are TGCAGCGTTGGCCAGAGTTTCTACGAGCAGTACTTC. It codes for CSVGQSFYEQYF.

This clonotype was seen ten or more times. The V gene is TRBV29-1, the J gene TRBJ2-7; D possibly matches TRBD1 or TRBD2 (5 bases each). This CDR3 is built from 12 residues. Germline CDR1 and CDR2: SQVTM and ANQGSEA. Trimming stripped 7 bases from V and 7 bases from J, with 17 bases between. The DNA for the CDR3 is TGCAGCGCCTGGGACGGAGGTTTGGAGCAGTACTTC. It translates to CSAWDGGLEQYF.

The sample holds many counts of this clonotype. DNA for the CDR3: TGCGCCAGCAGCCAAGATCCGGCGGGGGCGCAGGGGGGGGGCTACACCTTC. It is translated as CASSQDPAGAQGGGYTF. The chain uses TRBV4-1 and TRBJ1-2; 7 bases fit TRBD1. Germline-derived CDR1 and CDR2 are MGHRA and YSYEKL. The CDR3 is made up of 17 amino acids. J lost 8 bases, V lost 0 bases, and 15 bases had no gene match.

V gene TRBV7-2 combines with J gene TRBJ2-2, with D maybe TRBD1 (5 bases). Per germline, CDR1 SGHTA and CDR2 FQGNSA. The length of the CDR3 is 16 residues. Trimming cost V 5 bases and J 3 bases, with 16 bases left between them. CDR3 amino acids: CASSTQVLPDTGELFF. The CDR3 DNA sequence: TGTGCCAGCAGCACACAGGTCCTCCCAGACACCGGGGAGCTGTTTTTT. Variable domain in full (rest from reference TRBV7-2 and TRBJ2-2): GAGVSQSPSNKVTEKGKDVELRCDPISGHTALYWYRQSLGQGLEFLIYFQGNSAPDKSGLPSDRFSAERTGGSVSTLTIQRTQQEDSAVYLCASSTQVLPDTGELFFGEGSRLTVL.

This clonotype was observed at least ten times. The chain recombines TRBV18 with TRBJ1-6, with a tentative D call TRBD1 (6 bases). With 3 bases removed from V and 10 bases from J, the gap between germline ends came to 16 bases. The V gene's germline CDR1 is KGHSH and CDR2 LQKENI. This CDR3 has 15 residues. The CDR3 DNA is TGTGCCAGCTCACCGGGCCGGGGGCAAGGATCACCCCTCCACTTT. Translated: CASSPGRGQGSPLHF.

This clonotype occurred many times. Written as DNA, the CDR3 is TGTGCCAGCAGTGGACTAGCGGTCAATGAGCAGTTCTTC. It codes for CASSGLAVNEQFF. The rearrangement links TRBV2 to TRBJ2-1, with 9 bases identical to TRBD2. J was trimmed by 6 bases and V by 4 bases; bases with no gene match: 1. The germline CDR1 and CDR2 sequences are SNHLY and FYNNEI. The CDR3 length is 13 residues.

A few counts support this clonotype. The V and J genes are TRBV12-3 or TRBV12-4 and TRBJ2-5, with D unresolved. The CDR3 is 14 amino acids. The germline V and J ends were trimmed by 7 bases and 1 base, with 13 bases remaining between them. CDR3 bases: TGTGCCAGCACCACCTCTACTATCCAAGAGACCCAGTACTTC. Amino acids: CASTTSTIQETQYF.

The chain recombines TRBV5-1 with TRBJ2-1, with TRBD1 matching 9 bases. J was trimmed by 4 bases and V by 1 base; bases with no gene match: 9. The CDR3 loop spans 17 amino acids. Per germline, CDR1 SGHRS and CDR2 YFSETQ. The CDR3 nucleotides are TGCGCCAGCAGCTTGAGGACAGGGGTGAGTGGGTACAATGAGCAGTTCTTC. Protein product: CASSLRTGVSGYNEQFF.

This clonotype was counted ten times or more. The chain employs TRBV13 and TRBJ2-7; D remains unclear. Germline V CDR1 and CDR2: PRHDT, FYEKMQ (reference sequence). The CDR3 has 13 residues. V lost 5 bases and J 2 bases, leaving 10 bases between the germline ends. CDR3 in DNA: TGTGCCAGCAGCCAGGCCTCGCCCTACGAGCAGTACTTC. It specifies CASSQASPYEQYF.

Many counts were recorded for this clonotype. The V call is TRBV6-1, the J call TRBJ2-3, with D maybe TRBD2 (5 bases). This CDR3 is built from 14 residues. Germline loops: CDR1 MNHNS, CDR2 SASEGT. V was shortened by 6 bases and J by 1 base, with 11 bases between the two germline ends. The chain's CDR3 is CASSIGRGTDTQYF. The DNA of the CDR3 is TGTGCCAGCAGCATTGGGCGGGGCACAGATACGCAGTATTTT.

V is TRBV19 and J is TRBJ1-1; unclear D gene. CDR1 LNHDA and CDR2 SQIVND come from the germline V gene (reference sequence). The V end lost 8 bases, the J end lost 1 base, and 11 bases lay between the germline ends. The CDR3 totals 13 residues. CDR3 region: CASYKASNTEAFF. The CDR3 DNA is TGTGCCAGTTACAAGGCTTCGAACACTGAAGCTTTCTTT.

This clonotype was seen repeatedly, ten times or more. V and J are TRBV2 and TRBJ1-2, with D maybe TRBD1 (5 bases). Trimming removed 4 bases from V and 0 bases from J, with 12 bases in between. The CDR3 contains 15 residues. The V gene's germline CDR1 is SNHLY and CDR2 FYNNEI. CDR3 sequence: CASSASRVANYGYTF. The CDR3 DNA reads TGTGCCAGCAGTGCTAGCAGGGTTGCTAACTATGGCTACACCTTC.

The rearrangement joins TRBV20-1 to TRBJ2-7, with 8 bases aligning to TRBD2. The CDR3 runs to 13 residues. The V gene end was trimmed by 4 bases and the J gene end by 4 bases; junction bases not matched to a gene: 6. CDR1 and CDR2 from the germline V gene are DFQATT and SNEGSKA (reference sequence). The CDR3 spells CSANRLARYEQYF. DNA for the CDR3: TGCAGTGCTAATCGACTAGCGCGGTACGAGCAGTACTTC.

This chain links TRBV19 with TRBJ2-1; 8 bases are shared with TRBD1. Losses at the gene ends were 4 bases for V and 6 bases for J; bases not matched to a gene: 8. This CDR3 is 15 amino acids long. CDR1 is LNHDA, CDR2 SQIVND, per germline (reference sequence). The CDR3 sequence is CASSSDRGLFNEQFF. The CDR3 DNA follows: TGTGCCAGTAGTAGCGACAGGGGTCTCTTCAATGAGCAGTTCTTC. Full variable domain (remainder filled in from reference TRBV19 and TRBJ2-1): DGGITQSPKYLFRKEGQNVTLSCEQNLNHDAMYWYRQDPGQGLRLIYYSQIVNDFQKGDIAEGYSVSREKKESFPLTVTSAQKNPTAFYLCASSSDRGLFNEQFFGPGTRLTVL.

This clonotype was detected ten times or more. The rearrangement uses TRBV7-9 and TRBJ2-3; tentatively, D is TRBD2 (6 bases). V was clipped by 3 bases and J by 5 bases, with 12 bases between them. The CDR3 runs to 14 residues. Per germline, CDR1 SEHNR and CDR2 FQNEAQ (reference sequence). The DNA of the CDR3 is TGTGCCAGCAGCTTTGGAGGGCCGGGAGATACGCAGTATTTT. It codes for CASSFGGPGDTQYF.